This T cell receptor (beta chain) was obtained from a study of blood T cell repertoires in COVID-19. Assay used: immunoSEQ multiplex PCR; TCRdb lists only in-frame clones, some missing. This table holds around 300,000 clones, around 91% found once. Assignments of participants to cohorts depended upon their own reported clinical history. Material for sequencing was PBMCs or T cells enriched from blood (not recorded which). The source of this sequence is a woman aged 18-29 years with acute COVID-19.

The CDR3: CASSEGTGPIYEQYF. CDR3 nucleotide sequence: TGTGCCAGCAGTGAAGGGACAGGGCCCATCTACGAGCAGTACTTC. The V gene is TRBV2, the J gene TRBJ2-7; TRBD1 matches 8 bases. Germline lookup yields CDR1 SNHLY and CDR2 FYNNEI. V gave up 1 base and J gave up 3 bases; unmatched junction bases: 5. This CDR3 spans 15 amino acids.